This TCR beta chain is drawn from a study of breast tumors, draining lymph nodes, adjacent tissues. Regarding the study as a whole: Compared with lymph nodes, tumors were less diverse; compared with nontumor tissue, more. Most tumor T cells seemingly derive from lymph node, then expand in tumor. Data only fit, rather than demonstrated, lymph node origin of most tumor T cells.

Samples came from axillary lymph nodes draining the breast cancer. TCRdb re-called the multiplex PCR reads through MiXCR, storing one row per CDR3 protein. The sample holds 200,000 or so distinct CDR3 sequences, around 33% seen once. The CDR3 consists of 15 residues. Germline-derived CDR1 and CDR2 are MNHEY and SVGEGT. This clonotype was seen only a few times. Its specificity is unknown. An end of the junction does not agree with germline; a read error may underlie this. Sequences were obtained from axillary lymph node tissue. This sequence originates from a female donor with breast cancer. Some clones in this sample may be carry-over from other donors' samples. The V call is TRBV6-2 or TRBV6-3, the J call TRBJ1-5; D remains ambiguous. The CDR3 nucleotides are TGTGCCAGCAGTCACTCACGGAGAAGCAATCAGCCCCAGCATTTT. Amino acid sequence: CASSHSRRSNQPQHF.